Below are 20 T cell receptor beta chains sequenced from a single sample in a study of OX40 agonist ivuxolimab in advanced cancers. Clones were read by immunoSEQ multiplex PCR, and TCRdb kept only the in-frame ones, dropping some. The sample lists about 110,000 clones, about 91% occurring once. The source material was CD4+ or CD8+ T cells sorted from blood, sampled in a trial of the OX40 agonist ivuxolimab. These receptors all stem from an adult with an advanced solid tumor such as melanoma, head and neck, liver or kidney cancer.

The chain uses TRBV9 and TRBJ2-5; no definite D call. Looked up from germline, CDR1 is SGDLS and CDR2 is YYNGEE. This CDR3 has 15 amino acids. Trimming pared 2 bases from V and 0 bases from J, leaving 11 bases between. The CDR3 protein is CASSVRPNDQETQYF. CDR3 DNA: TGTGCCAGCAGCGTGAGGCCCAACGACCAAGAGACCCAGTACTTC.

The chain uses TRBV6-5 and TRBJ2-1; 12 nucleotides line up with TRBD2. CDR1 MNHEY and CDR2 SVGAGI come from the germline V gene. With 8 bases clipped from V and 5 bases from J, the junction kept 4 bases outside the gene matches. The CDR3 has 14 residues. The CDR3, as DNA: TGTGCCAGCCTGACTAGCGGGAGCCACAATGAGCAGTTCTTC. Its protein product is CASLTSGSHNEQFF.

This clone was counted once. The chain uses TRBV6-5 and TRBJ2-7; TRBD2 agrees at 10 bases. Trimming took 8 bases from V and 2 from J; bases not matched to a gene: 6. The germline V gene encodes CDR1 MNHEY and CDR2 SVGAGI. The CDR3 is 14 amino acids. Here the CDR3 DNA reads TGTGCCAGCGGATTAGCGGGGGGTACCTACGAGCAGTACTTC. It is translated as CASGLAGGTYEQYF.

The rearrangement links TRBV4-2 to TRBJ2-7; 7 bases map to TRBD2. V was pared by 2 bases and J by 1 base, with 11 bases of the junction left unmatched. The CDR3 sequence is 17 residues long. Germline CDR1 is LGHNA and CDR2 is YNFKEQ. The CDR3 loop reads CASSQHGRYRGSYEQYF. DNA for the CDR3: TGTGCCAGCAGCCAACACGGGAGGTACCGAGGGTCCTACGAGCAGTACTTC.

Here the CDR3 reads CAWSDLPTGNSPLHF. The CDR3, as DNA: TGTGCCTGGAGTGATCTCCCCACGGGTAATTCACCCCTCCACTTT. The V gene is TRBV30, the J gene TRBJ1-6; D not certain. The CDR3 has 15 residues. Deletions cut 1 base from V and 6 bases from J, with 13 bases between. CDR1 GTSNPN and CDR2 SVGIG come from the germline V gene (reference sequence).

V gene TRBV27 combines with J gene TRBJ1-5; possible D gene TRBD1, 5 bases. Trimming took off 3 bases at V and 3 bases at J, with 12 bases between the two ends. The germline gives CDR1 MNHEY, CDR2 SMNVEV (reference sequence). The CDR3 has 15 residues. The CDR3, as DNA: TGTGCCAGCAGTTTCGAAGCGGGACCCAATCAGCCCCAGCATTTT. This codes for CASSFEAGPNQPQHF.

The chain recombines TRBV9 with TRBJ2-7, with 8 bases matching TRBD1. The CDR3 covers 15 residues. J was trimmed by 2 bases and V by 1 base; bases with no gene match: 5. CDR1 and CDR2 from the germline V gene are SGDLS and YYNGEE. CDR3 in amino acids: CASSVLGQDPYEQYF. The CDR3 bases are TGTGCCAGCAGCGTATTGGGACAGGACCCCTACGAGCAGTACTTC.

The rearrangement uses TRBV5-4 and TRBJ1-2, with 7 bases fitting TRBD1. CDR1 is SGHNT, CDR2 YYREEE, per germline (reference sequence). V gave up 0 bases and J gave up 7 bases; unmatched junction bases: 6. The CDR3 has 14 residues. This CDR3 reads CASSLAQGNGGYTF. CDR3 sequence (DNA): TGTGCCAGCAGCTTGGCACAGGGGAATGGTGGCTACACCTTC.

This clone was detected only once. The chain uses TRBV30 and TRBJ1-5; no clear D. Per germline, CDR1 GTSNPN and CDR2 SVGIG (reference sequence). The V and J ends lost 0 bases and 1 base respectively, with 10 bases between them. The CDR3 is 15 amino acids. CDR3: CAWSVLKGSNQPQHF. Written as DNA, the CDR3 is TGTGCCTGGAGTGTTTTGAAAGGAAGCAATCAGCCCCAGCATTTT. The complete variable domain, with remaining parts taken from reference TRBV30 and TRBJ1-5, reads SQTIHQWPATLVQPVGSPLSLECTVEGTSNPNLYWYRQAAGRGLQLLFYSVGIGQISSEVPQNLSASRPQDRQFILSSKKLLLSDSGFYLCAWSVLKGSNQPQHFGDGTRLSIL.

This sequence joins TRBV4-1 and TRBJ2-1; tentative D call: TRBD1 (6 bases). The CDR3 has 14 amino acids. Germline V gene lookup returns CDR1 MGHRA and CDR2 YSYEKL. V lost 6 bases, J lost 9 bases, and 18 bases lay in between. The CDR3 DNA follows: TGCGCCAGCAGTCCCGGTAACAGGGTCGGTGAGCAGTTCTTC. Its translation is CASSPGNRVGEQFF.

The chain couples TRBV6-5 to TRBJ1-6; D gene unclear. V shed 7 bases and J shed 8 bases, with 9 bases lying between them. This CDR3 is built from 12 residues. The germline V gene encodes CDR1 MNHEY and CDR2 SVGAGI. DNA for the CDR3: TGTGCCAGCAAGCTTCTGGATTCACCCCTCCACTTT. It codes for CASKLLDSPLHF.

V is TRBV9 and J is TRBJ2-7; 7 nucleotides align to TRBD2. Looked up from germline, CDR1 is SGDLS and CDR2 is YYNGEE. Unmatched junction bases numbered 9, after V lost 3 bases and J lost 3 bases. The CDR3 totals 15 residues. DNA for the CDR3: TGTGCCAGCAGCGCCCATAGCGGGTTAATCTACGAGCAGTACTTC. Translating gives CASSAHSGLIYEQYF.

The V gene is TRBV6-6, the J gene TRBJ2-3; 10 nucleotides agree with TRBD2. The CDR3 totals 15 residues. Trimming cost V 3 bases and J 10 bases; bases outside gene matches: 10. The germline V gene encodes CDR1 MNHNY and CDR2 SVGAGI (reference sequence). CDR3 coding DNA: TGTGCCAGCAGTTATGGGGCTAGCGGGAGAGAGGCGCAGTATTTT. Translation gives CASSYGASGREAQYF.

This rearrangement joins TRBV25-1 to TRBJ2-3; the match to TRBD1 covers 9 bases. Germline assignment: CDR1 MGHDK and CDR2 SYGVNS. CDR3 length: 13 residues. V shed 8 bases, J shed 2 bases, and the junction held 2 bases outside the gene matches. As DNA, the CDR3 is TGTGCCAGCCGGGACAGGGCCACAGATACGCAGTATTTT. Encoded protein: CASRDRATDTQYF.

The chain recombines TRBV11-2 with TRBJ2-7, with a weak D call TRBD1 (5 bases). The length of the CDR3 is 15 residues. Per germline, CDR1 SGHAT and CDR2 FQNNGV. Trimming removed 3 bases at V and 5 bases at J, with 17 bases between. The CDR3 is CASSLGQGRKDEQYF. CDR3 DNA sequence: TGTGCCAGCAGCTTGGGGCAGGGCCGCAAGGACGAGCAGTACTTC.

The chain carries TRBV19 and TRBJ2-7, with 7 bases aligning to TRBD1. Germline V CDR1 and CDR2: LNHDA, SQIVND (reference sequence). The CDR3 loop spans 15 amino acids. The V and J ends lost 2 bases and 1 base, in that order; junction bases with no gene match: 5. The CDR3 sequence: CASSIFPRGSYEQYF. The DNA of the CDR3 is TGTGCCAGTAGTATATTTCCCAGGGGGTCCTACGAGCAGTACTTC.

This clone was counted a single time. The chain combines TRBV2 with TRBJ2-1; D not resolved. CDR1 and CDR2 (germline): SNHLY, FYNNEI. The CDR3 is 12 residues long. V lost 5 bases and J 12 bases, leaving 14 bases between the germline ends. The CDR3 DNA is TGTGCCAGCAGTCTTGTAAGTCAGGTGCAGTTCTTC. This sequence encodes CASSLVSQVQFF.

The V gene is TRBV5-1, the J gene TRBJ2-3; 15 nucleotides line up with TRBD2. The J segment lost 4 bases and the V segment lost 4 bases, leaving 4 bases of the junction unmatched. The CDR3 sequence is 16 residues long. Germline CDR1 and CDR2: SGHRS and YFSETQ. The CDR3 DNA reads TGCGCCAGCAGCCCGGGACTAGCGGGGGGCGCAGATACGCAGTATTTT. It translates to CASSPGLAGGADTQYF. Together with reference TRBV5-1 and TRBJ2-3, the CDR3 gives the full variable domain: KAGVTQTPRYLIKTRGQQVTLSCSPISGHRSVSWYQQTPGQGLQFLFEYFSETQRNKGNFPGRFSGRQFSNSRSEMNVSTLELGDSALYLCASSPGLAGGADTQYFGPGTRLTVL.

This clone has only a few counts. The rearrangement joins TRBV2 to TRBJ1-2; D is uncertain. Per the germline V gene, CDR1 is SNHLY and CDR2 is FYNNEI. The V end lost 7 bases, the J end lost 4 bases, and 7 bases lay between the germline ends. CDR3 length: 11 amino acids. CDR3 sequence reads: CASTDLYGYTF. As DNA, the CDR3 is TGTGCCAGCACAGACCTCTATGGCTACACCTTC.

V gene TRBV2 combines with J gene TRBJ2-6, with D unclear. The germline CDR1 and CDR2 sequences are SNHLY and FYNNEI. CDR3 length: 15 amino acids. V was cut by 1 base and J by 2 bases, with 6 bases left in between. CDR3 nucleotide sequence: TGTGCCAGCAGTGAAGAAGGGACTGGGGCCAACGTCCTGACTTTC. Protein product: CASSEEGTGANVLTF.